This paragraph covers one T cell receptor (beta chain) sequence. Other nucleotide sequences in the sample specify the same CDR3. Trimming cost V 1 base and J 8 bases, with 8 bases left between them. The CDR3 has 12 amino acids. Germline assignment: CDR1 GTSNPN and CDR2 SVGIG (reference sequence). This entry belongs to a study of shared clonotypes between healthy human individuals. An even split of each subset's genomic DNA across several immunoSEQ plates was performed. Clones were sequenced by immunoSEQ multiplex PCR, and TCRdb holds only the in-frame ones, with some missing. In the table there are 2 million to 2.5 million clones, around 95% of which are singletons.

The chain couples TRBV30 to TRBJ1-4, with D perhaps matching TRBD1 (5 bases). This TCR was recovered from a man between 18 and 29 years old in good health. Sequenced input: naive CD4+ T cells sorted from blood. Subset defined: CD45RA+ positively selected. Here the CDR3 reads CAWSEGIEKLFF. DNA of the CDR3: TGTGCCTGGAGTGAGGGGATCGAAAAACTGTTTTTT.